The 16 T cell receptor beta chains below were found in one sample sequenced in a study of T-cell reconstitution after alpha-beta-depleted transplantation in children. Unique molecular identifiers were built into the TCRbeta library. MiXCR, applied by TCRdb to the PCR reads, yields one record per CDR3 protein. The sample includes around 800,000 distinct CDR3 sequences, under 20% of them seen just once. The sample here was PBMCs, mostly from graft donor cells, taken 360 days after TCRalphabeta/CD19-depleted stem cell transplant. The receptors come from a male patient younger than 18 who had a stem cell transplant for acute lymphoblastic leukemia, so the T cells may come from the graft donor.

This clonotype has a handful of counts. Sequence at one end of the junction differs from germline and may be a read error. The chain combines TRBV12-5 with TRBJ1-3, with unresolved D. Germline assignment: CDR1 LGHNT and CDR2 FRNRAP. This CDR3 has 13 residues. CDR3 sequence (DNA): TGTGCTGGAGGTTACGGCTCTGGAGACACCATATATTTT. Translated, it gives CAGGYGSGDTIYF.

This clonotype turned up a few times. This rearrangement joins TRBV11-3 to TRBJ2-6, with D hard to call. V gave up 4 bases and J gave up 2 bases, with 9 bases separating them. Germline V gives CDR1 SGHNT, CDR2 YENEEA. The CDR3 sequence is 15 residues long. The CDR3 nucleotides read TGTGCCAGCAGCTCCGGTGGGACTGGGGCCAACGTCCTGACTTTC. Protein product: CASSSGGTGANVLTF.

The J gene is TRBJ2-5, the V gene TRBV7-6; D is undetermined. V lost 5 bases and J 1 base, leaving 5 bases between the germline ends. The CDR3 has 12 residues. CDR1 is SGHVS and CDR2 is FNYEAQ in the germline V gene. In nucleotides, the CDR3 is TGTGCCAGCAGCGCCCTCCAAGAGACCCAGTACTTC. This codes for CASSALQETQYF.

The chain employs TRBV4-1 and TRBJ2-7; D is unclear. This CDR3 is built from 16 residues. V gave up 0 bases and J gave up 4 bases, with 16 bases separating them. Germline CDR1 is MGHRA and CDR2 is YSYEKL. The CDR3 loop reads CASSQESISLTYEQYF. The CDR3 DNA reads TGCGCCAGCAGCCAAGAAAGTATCAGTCTCACGTACGAGCAGTACTTC.

This clonotype was detected only a few times. The V and J genes are TRBV12-3 or TRBV12-4 and TRBJ2-7; possibly TRBD1 for D (6 bases). The CDR3 is 14 amino acids. The V gene lost 3 bases and the J gene lost 6 bases, with 15 bases spanning the gap. CDR3 nucleotide sequence: TGTGCCAGCAGTTTGAGACAGGTCCGGGGCGAGCAGTACTTC. Protein: CASSLRQVRGEQYF.

Only a few counts were recorded for this clonotype. The chain joins TRBV5-1 to TRBJ2-1; TRBD2 aligns across 15 bases. The CDR3 totals 16 residues. Germline lookup yields CDR1 SGHRS and CDR2 YFSETQ. After removal of 3 bases from V and 9 bases from J, the junction contained 7 bases not matched to a gene. CDR3 nucleotides: TGCGCCAGCAGCTGGACTAGCGGGAGGGCAGGGGTTGAGCAGTTCTTC. As protein: CASSWTSGRAGVEQFF.

This chain joins TRBV7-2 and TRBJ2-1; 11 nucleotides align to TRBD1. This CDR3 has 15 residues. Germline CDR1 is SGHTA and CDR2 is FQGNSA. The V segment lost 5 bases and the J segment 2 bases; nucleotides outside the gene matches: 2. The CDR3 DNA sequence: TGTGCCAGCAGCGCGGGACAGGGGGCCTACAATGAGCAGTTCTTC. Its protein product is CASSAGQGAYNEQFF.

This clonotype has at least ten counts. The chain is built from TRBV12-3 or TRBV12-4 and TRBJ2-2; no clear D. The CDR3 covers 11 residues. V was clipped by 6 bases and J by 6 bases, with 5 bases between them. DNA of the CDR3: TGTGCCAGCAGCAATCCCGGGGAGCTGTTTTTT. Translated: CASSNPGELFF.

This clonotype was counted only a few times. The rearrangement uses TRBV20-1 and TRBJ2-1; TRBD1 aligns across 7 bases. This CDR3 has 15 amino acids. CDR1 is DFQATT, CDR2 SNEGSKA, per germline (reference sequence). J gave up 4 bases and V 0 bases, and 6 bases lay outside the gene matches. This CDR3 is CSARDQGETYNEQFF. The CDR3 region has the DNA TGCAGTGCTAGAGATCAGGGGGAAACGTACAATGAGCAGTTCTTC.

This clonotype was counted only a few times. This rearrangement joins TRBV12-3 or TRBV12-4 to TRBJ2-7; the D gene is possibly TRBD2 (5 bases). Trimming cost V 0 bases and J 3 bases, with 18 bases left between them. This CDR3 is built from 17 residues. The CDR3 here is CASSLALRAKRIYEQYF. The CDR3 nucleotides read TGTGCCAGCAGTTTAGCGCTCCGGGCGAAGCGGATCTACGAGCAGTACTTC.

This chain connects TRBV21-1 to TRBJ2-1. TRBV21-1 is classified as a pseudogene. The CDR3 has 15 residues. CDR3 bases: TGTGCCAGCAGCAAAGGAGGGAGCTCCTACAATGAGCAGTTCTTC. Amino acids: CASSKGGSSYNEQFF.

This clonotype was detected a few times. The chain joins TRBV4-1 to TRBJ2-4; 8 nucleotides align to TRBD1. The CDR3 length is 17 residues. V lost 4 bases and J lost 1; bases outside the gene matches: 9. Germline V gene sequence: CDR1 MGHRA, CDR2 YSYEKL. CDR3 nucleotides: TGCGCCAGCAGCCCAGGTCGGACAGGGAGGGCCAAAAACATTCAGTACTTC. This translates into CASSPGRTGRAKNIQYF.

This clonotype was found a few times. The rearrangement uses TRBV6-1 and TRBJ1-1; 9 bases line up with TRBD1. The ends lost 7 bases at V and 4 bases at J; junction bases unmatched: 10. The CDR3 runs 15 residues. Germline V CDR1 and CDR2: MNHNS, SASEGT. CDR3 DNA sequence: TGTGCCAGCACCTCGCCCCAACAGGGGGCCACTGAAGCTTTCTTT. This sequence encodes CASTSPQQGATEAFF.

This clonotype was seen many times. The chain links TRBV5-1 to TRBJ2-1; D ambiguous. Germline V lookup: CDR1 SGHRS, CDR2 YFSETQ. There are 14 residues in the CDR3. The V end lost 2 bases, the J end lost 9 bases, and 15 bases lay between the germline ends. The CDR3 coding sequence is TGCGCCAGCAGCTTTAATACCCTAGTCGGTGAGCAGTTCTTC. Translation gives CASSFNTLVGEQFF.

The chain has TRBV20-1 and TRBJ2-1; D may be TRBD2 (6 bases). The J call may be wrong; the DNA end is better matched by TRBJ2-7. The CDR3 contains 13 residues. Germline CDR1 and CDR2: DFQATT and SNEGSKA (reference sequence). The CDR3 loop reads CSARLLDYNEQYF. As DNA, the CDR3 is TGCAGTGCTAGATTGCTGGACTACAATGAGCAGTACTTC.

This chain links TRBV10-3 with TRBJ2-3; possibly TRBD1 for D (6 bases). CDR1 ENHRY and CDR2 SYGVKD come from the germline V gene. V lost 4 bases to trimming and J lost 3 bases, with 17 bases between them. The CDR3 length is 16 residues. The CDR3 nucleotides are TGTGCCATCAGTGCGATCGCAGGGGCCGGGACAGATACGCAGTATTTT. It encodes CAISAIAGAGTDTQYF.